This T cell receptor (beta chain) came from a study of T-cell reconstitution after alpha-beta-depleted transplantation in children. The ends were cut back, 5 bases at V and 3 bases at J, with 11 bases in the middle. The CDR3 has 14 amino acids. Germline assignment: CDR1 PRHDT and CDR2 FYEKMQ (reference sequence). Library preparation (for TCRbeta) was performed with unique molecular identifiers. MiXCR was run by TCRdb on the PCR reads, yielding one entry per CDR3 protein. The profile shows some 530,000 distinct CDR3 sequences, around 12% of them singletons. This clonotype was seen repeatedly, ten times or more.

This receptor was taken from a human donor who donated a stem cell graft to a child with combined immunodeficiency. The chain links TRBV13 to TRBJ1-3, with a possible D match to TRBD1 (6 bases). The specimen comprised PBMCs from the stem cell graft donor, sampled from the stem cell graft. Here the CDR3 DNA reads TGTGCCAGCAGCCAGGGACATCTTGGAAACACCATATATTTT. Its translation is CASSQGHLGNTIYF.